The 32 T cell receptor beta chains given below trace back to one sample, sequenced in a study of PD-1 blockade in classical Hodgkin lymphoma. With no exception, relapse followed autologous stem cell transplantation in all patients, and brentuximab vedotin exposure varied. TCRdb keeps only in-frame clones here, not all; method: immunoSEQ multiplex PCR. The sample has approximately 36,000 clones; around 63% are singletons. This material consisted of peripheral blood mononuclear cells (PBMCs), taken before the second cycle of nivolumab. Every receptor here comes from a human donor with classical Hodgkin lymphoma.

Sample share makes this clone medium-sized (0.01 to 0.1%). This sequence joins TRBV19 and TRBJ2-2, with 12 nucleotides matching TRBD2. Germline CDR1 reads LNHDA; CDR2 reads SQIVND (reference sequence). V lost 6 bases, J lost 4 bases, and 3 bases stayed unmatched. The CDR3 spans 15 residues. The CDR3 coding sequence is TGTGCCAGTAGCCCACTAGCGGGGGGCACCGGGGAGCTGTTTTTT. Protein sequence: CASSPLAGGTGELFF.

The chain joins TRBV5-1 to TRBJ2-1; D may be TRBD2 (5 bases). The CDR3 runs 15 residues. Trimming took off 3 bases at V and 0 bases at J, with 10 bases between the two ends. CDR1 and CDR2 (germline): SGHRS, YFSETQ. DNA for the CDR3: TGCGCCAGCAGCTACGAAGGAGGCTCCTACAATGAGCAGTTCTTC. Its translation: CASSYEGGSYNEQFF.

The chain has TRBV7-8 and TRBJ1-5; 9 nucleotides line up with TRBD1. CDR3 length: 16 residues. The germline CDR1 and CDR2 sequences are SGHVS and FQNEAQ. With 3 bases clipped from V and 4 bases from J, the junction kept 7 bases outside the gene matches. The CDR3 sequence is CASSFLPGQGNQPQHF. CDR3 sequence (DNA): TGTGCCAGCAGCTTTCTGCCCGGACAGGGGAATCAGCCCCAGCATTTT. Based on the CDR3 plus reference TRBV7-8 and TRBJ1-5, the full variable domain is GAGVSQSPRYKVAKRGQDVALRCDPISGHVSLFWYQQALGQGPEFLTYFQNEAQLDKSGLPSDRFFAERPEGSVSTLKIQRTQQEDSAVYLCASSFLPGQGNQPQHFGDGTRLSIL.

The CDR3 spells CASSMGLYTEAFF. In nucleotides, the CDR3 is TGTGCCAGCAGCATGGGACTTTACACTGAAGCTTTCTTT. The chain recombines TRBV11-2 with TRBJ1-1, with D perhaps matching TRBD1 (5 bases). This CDR3 has 13 residues. Germline V gives CDR1 SGHAT, CDR2 FQNNGV. Trimming took 5 bases from V and 3 from J, leaving 10 bases between them.

The V and J genes are TRBV4-3 and TRBJ2-7; no firm D call. V lost 0 bases and J 7 bases, leaving 13 bases between the germline ends. The germline V gene has CDR1 LGHNA and CDR2 YSLEER. This CDR3 contains 14 residues. CDR3 loop: CASSQEFGRREQYF. CDR3 nucleotide sequence: TGCGCCAGCAGCCAAGAATTCGGCAGACGTGAGCAGTACTTC.

This chain joins TRBV10-3 and TRBJ2-3; D is perhaps TRBD1 (6 bases). The CDR3 consists of 15 residues. The V end lost 4 bases, the J end lost 1 base, and 12 bases lay between the germline ends. CDR1 and CDR2 (germline): ENHRY, SYGVKD. This chain's CDR3 is CAISASTGGTDTQYF. In DNA, the CDR3 is TGTGCCATCAGTGCCTCGACAGGAGGCACAGATACGCAGTATTTT.

The chain employs TRBV30 and TRBJ1-5; the D gene is possibly TRBD1 (5 bases). The germline gives CDR1 GTSNPN, CDR2 SVGIG (reference sequence). The V end was cut by 0 bases, the J end by 11 bases, with 11 bases between. The CDR3 loop spans 12 amino acids. CDR3 region: CAWSVQTGTQHF. The CDR3 nucleotides read TGTGCCTGGAGTGTACAAACAGGTACCCAGCATTTT.

The chain joins TRBV18 to TRBJ2-5, with 10 bases fitting TRBD2. The CDR3 loop spans 17 amino acids. CDR1 is KGHSH, CDR2 LQKENI, per germline. The junction had 11 bases not matched to a gene; V was cut back by 2 bases and J by 5 bases. The CDR3 spells CASSPSRASGRFETQYF. Written as DNA, the CDR3 is TGTGCCAGCTCACCATCAAGGGCTAGCGGGAGATTCGAGACCCAGTACTTC.

The chain joins TRBV7-2 to TRBJ1-6; 9 positions match TRBD1. The CDR3 consists of 15 residues. Trimming took 1 base from V and 9 from J; bases not matched to a gene: 4. The germline V gene encodes CDR1 SGHTA and CDR2 FQGNSA. Here the CDR3 DNA reads TGTGCCAGCAGCTTAGTGGGGACAGGGAGTTCACCCCTCCACTTT. The encoded protein is CASSLVGTGSSPLHF.

This sequence joins TRBV1 and TRBJ1-2. TRBV1 is termed a pseudogene. The CDR3 has 14 amino acids. The CDR3 here is CTSSQGPGADGYTF. The CDR3 nucleotides read TGCACCAGCAGCCAAGGTCCGGGGGCCGATGGCTACACCTTC.

By sample share, this clone is medium-sized. The chain has TRBV7-9 and TRBJ2-5, with D unresolved. Germline CDR1 and CDR2: SEHNR and FQNEAQ (reference sequence). The CDR3 consists of 12 residues. Trimming pared 0 bases from V and 1 base from J, leaving 0 bases between. CDR3 residues: CASSLAQETQYF. The CDR3 region has the DNA TGTGCCAGCAGCTTAGCCCAAGAGACCCAGTACTTC.

The V and J genes are TRBV11-2 and TRBJ2-5, with D perhaps matching TRBD1 (5 bases). Trimming removed 0 bases at V and 5 bases at J, with 7 bases between. CDR3 size: 13 residues. Germline CDR1 SGHAT, CDR2 FQNNGV. CDR3 amino acids: CASSLDRVETQYF. The DNA of the CDR3 is TGTGCCAGCAGCTTAGACAGGGTGGAGACCCAGTACTTC.

The genes are TRBV2 and TRBJ2-2, with 12 positions matching TRBD2. Trimming took 5 bases from V and 7 from J; bases not matched to a gene: 11. The length of the CDR3 is 17 residues. CDR1 and CDR2 (germline): SNHLY, FYNNEI. CDR3 residues: CASSYISSGRADGELFF. The CDR3 nucleotides are TGTGCCAGCAGTTATATTTCTAGCGGGAGGGCTGACGGGGAGCTGTTTTTT.

This clone came up a few times. The chain recombines TRBV7-8 with TRBJ1-1; D is possibly TRBD1 (6 bases). The CDR3 is made up of 15 amino acids. Between the trimmed V and J ends, which lost 1 base and 4 bases, there was a span of 13 bases. Germline CDR1 reads SGHVS; CDR2 reads FQNEAQ. CDR3 nucleotide sequence: TGTGCCAGCAGCTTAGTCGGCAGGGGAAGCACTGAAGCTTTCTTT. It is translated as CASSLVGRGSTEAFF.

The chain joins TRBV27 to TRBJ2-4; 7 bases line up with TRBD1. The CDR3 runs to 20 residues. The trim removed 6 bases at V and 0 bases at J, leaving 20 bases unmatched. Per germline, CDR1 MNHEY and CDR2 SMNVEV (reference sequence). CDR3 nucleotides: TGTGCCAGCAGCCTACCTGACAGGGCCATAAACTTCTTAGCCAAAAACATTCAGTACTTC. This translates into CASSLPDRAINFLAKNIQYF.

The J gene is TRBJ2-2, the V gene TRBV28; D not resolved. CDR3 length: 16 residues. V was cut by 5 bases and J by 3 bases, with 16 bases left in between. Germline lookup yields CDR1 MDHEN and CDR2 SYDVKM. CDR3 protein: CASSIYRLLDTGELFF. DNA of the CDR3: TGTGCCAGCAGTATATACAGACTCCTGGACACCGGGGAGCTGTTTTTT.

The V call is TRBV4-3, the J call TRBJ1-1; the D is unclear. This CDR3 has 14 residues. Germline CDR1 and CDR2: LGHNA and YSLEER. V lost 2 bases, J lost 2 bases, and 9 bases lay in between. CDR3 region: CASSQWVGNTEAFF. CDR3 DNA: TGCGCCAGCAGCCAATGGGTAGGAAACACTGAAGCTTTCTTT.

This clone was picked up a small number of times. The chain combines TRBV6-1 with TRBJ2-5; tentatively, D is TRBD2 (6 bases). Trimming removed 5 bases from V and 12 bases from J, with 13 bases in between. The CDR3 runs 11 residues. Germline loops: CDR1 MNHNS, CDR2 SASEGT. The DNA of the CDR3 is TGTGCCAGCAGTTCCGCGGGGTGGGAGTACTTC. Translation gives CASSSAGWEYF.

In this sample, this clone turned up a few times. The chain links TRBV6-5 to TRBJ1-6; TRBD1 might be the D (6 bases). Per the germline V gene, CDR1 is MNHEY and CDR2 is SVGAGI. Trimming removed 6 bases from V and 9 bases from J, with 15 bases in between. The CDR3 is 14 amino acids. The CDR3 bases are TGTGCCAGCAGCGCGAGGGGGGCCGGTTCACCCCTCCACTTT. Translation gives CASSARGAGSPLHF.

The chain is built from TRBV6-1 and TRBJ1-1; TRBD1 matches at 7 bases. This CDR3 spans 14 amino acids. Germline V gene data show CDR1 as MNHNS and CDR2 as SASEGT. V trimming: 6 bases; J trimming: 2 bases; junction bases outside the gene matches: 6. The CDR3 protein is CASRRQGGNTEAFF. The CDR3 nucleotides read TGTGCCAGCAGAAGACAGGGAGGTAACACTGAAGCTTTCTTT.

This clone was recorded only once. V is TRBV25-1 and J is TRBJ2-1; no reliable D call. The CDR3 is made up of 13 amino acids. Trimming pared 5 bases from V and 4 bases from J, leaving 9 bases between. In germline, CDR1 is MGHDK, CDR2 SYGVNS. CDR3 amino acids: CASSLTEYNEQFF. In DNA form, the CDR3 reads TGTGCCAGCAGTTTAACAGAATACAATGAGCAGTTCTTC.

This clone was detected a few times. The chain recombines TRBV5-6 with TRBJ1-1; D is undetermined. Germline V gene sequence: CDR1 SGHDT, CDR2 YYEEEE. The ends were cut back, 5 bases at V and 1 base at J, with 15 bases in the middle. This CDR3 is 15 amino acids long. The CDR3 spells CASSFLPQPNTEAFF. Written as DNA, the CDR3 is TGTGCCAGCAGTTTCTTACCACAGCCGAACACTGAAGCTTTCTTT.

The chain couples TRBV30 to TRBJ2-3; 7 bases agree with TRBD1. Germline trimming cut 3 bases from V and 6 bases from J; bases unmatched to any gene: 3. CDR3 length: 12 residues. Germline assignment: CDR1 GTSNPN and CDR2 SVGIG (reference sequence). The chain's CDR3 is CAWSRGGDTQYF. Here the CDR3 DNA reads TGTGCCTGGAGCAGAGGGGGCGATACGCAGTATTTT.

The gene calls are TRBV6-5 and TRBJ1-3; no reliable D call. CDR1 MNHEY and CDR2 SVGAGI come from the germline V gene. The germline V and J ends were trimmed by 6 bases and 1 base, with 4 bases remaining between them. The CDR3 is 12 residues long. The chain's CDR3 is CASRASGNTIYF. The CDR3 coding sequence is TGTGCCAGCAGGGCGTCTGGAAACACCATATATTTT.

The J gene is TRBJ1-5, the V gene TRBV6-6; no reliable D call. There are 13 residues in the CDR3. The V gene's germline CDR1 is MNHNY and CDR2 SVGAGI (reference sequence). V was pared by 7 bases and J by 0 bases, with 7 bases between. The CDR3 reads CASKPHSNQPQHF. In DNA form, the CDR3 reads TGTGCCAGCAAGCCCCATAGCAATCAGCCCCAGCATTTT.

Notes on this clone: At the DNA level, this CDR3 is encoded by other sequences in the same sample as well. Written as DNA, the CDR3 is TGTGCCATCGGCGGTACTAGCACAGATACGCAGTATTTT. It codes for CAIGGTSTDTQYF. The genes are TRBV10-3 and TRBJ2-3; D gene uncertain. The CDR3 runs 13 residues. Trimming stripped 8 bases from V and 0 bases from J, with 9 bases between. CDR1 and CDR2 (germline): ENHRY, SYGVKD.

This chain connects TRBV5-1 to TRBJ2-3, with a weak D call TRBD1 (6 bases). The germline V gene encodes CDR1 SGHRS and CDR2 YFSETQ. Trimming removed 1 base at V and 6 bases at J, with 12 bases between. This CDR3 region has 14 residues. CDR3 loop: CASSLFNGGDTQYF. The CDR3 DNA sequence: TGCGCCAGCAGCTTGTTTAATGGGGGCGATACGCAGTATTTT.

The chain carries TRBV5-1 and TRBJ2-1, with TRBD1 identical over 7 bases. V lost 2 bases and J lost 4; bases outside the gene matches: 6. The CDR3 sequence is 15 residues long. From germline, CDR1 is SGHRS and CDR2 YFSETQ. CDR3 sequence: CASSLQGNPYNEQFF. Here the CDR3 DNA reads TGCGCCAGCAGCTTACAGGGGAATCCTTACAATGAGCAGTTCTTC.

The rearrangement uses TRBV5-1 and TRBJ2-7, with D possibly matching TRBD1 (5 bases). Trimming left V 6 bases short and J 0 bases short, with 13 bases between. Germline CDR1 SGHRS, CDR2 YFSETQ. The CDR3 spans 14 residues. In DNA, the CDR3 is TGCGCCAGCACTCCGGACACAAACTCCTACGAGCAGTACTTC. The encoded protein is CASTPDTNSYEQYF.

This chain connects TRBV19 to TRBJ2-7; unclear D gene. Germline CDR1 and CDR2: LNHDA and SQIVND (reference sequence). V was shortened by 3 bases and J by 3 bases, with 21 bases between the two germline ends. The CDR3 runs 17 residues. The DNA for the CDR3 is TGTGCCAGTAGTATTCAGATGTCATCGGTCCCAAGCTACGAGCAGTACTTC. Translation gives CASSIQMSSVPSYEQYF.

The chain combines TRBV7-2 with TRBJ2-5, with no clear D. The end of the DNA is better explained by TRBJ2-7, so the J call may be wrong. The CDR3 runs to 14 residues. From germline, CDR1 is SGHTA and CDR2 FQGNSA. CDR3 sequence: CASSLGTLVYEQYF. The DNA for the CDR3 is TGTGCCAGCAGCTTAGGAACCCTTGTCTACGAGCAGTACTTC.

This rearrangement joins TRBV19 to TRBJ1-5; D might be TRBD1 (5 bases). CDR3 length equals 15 residues. V was trimmed by 4 bases and J by 1 base, leaving 11 bases between them. In germline, CDR1 is LNHDA, CDR2 SQIVND (reference sequence). CDR3 sequence reads: CASSKGLQSNQPQHF. The CDR3 DNA sequence: TGTGCCAGTAGTAAGGGGCTTCAAAGCAATCAGCCCCAGCATTTT.